This T cell receptor beta chain was retrieved from a study of blood T cell repertoires in COVID-19. At the level of the study: Samples came from the United States, Italy and Spain, spanning acute and convalescent COVID-19. T cells, B-cell-depleted T cells, or PBMCs supplied cDNA or gDNA.

In the original workflow: Quantification of nucleated cells was approximated via reference gene primer amplification. The method was immunoSEQ multiplex PCR; TCRdb's version includes in-frame clones alone and lacks a portion of them. V and J calls and clone size are given by that table; D and trimming were obtained from the DNA. The sample contains under 550,000 clones, around 90% of which appear only once. J gave up 5 bases and V 5 bases, and 9 bases lay outside the gene matches. The CDR3 has 15 amino acids. Germline-derived CDR1 and CDR2 are MGHRA and YSYEKL. The receptor's source is a young man with COVID-19, enrolled during active disease. The rearrangement links TRBV4-1 to TRBJ1-2; TRBD1 matches at 9 bases. The sequenced sample consisted of peripheral blood. The CDR3 DNA follows: TGCGCCAGCAGCTTACCGGGACAGGGTAAGTATGGCTACACCTTC. Protein: CASSLPGQGKYGYTF.